This T cell receptor beta chain was obtained from a study of OX40 agonist ivuxolimab in advanced cancers. As for the study more broadly: Ivuxolimab was a fully human IgG2 agonistic monoclonal antibody targeting the costimulatory receptor OX40 (CD134). Intravenous ivuxolimab was administered to patients every 2 weeks at six dose levels: 0.01, 0.1, 0.3, 1.5, 3 and 10 mg/kg. Of the roughly 54 dose-escalation patients, hepatocellular carcinoma was present in 19, melanoma in some 15, renal cell carcinoma in 9 and head and neck cancer in 9. In the dose-escalation cohort, 75% to 85% of patients were male, and the mean age was 60 years with a range of 23 to 79. Patients were allowed to have had prior anti-PD-1, anti-PD-L1 or anti-CTLA-4 therapy, and approximately 40% of the dose-escalation patients had been treated with checkpoint inhibitors. Partial responses were achieved by three dose-escalation patients, of whom one had hepatocellular carcinoma and two had cutaneous melanoma. Peripheral TCRbeta sequencing was intended to test whether TCR sequence diversity was altered and clonal T-cell expansion was caused by ivuxolimab. The monotherapy dose-escalation portion (N = 52 patients) of the phase I ivuxolimab trial is reported in the paper. The full study reports these points: Low levels of normalized T-cell clonal expansion were also shown by some nonresponding patients. After ivuxolimab, expanded clones were on average more numerous among CD8+ T cells than among CD4+ T cells. The antigen specificity of the clonally expanded peripheral T cells was not determined. In partial responders in the 0.1-3.0 mg/kg groups, normalized peripheral clonal expansion was found to be among the lowest, especially among CD8+ T cells. Clonal expansion of both CD4+ and CD8+ blood T cells was observed from baseline to week 6 at doses 0.1 to 3.0 mg/kg.

To sequence the TCRbeta CDR3 region, genomic DNA was isolated from the sorted cells. The immunoSEQ Assay was used for sequencing of TCRbeta CDR3 regions. TCRdb stores this immuneACCESS table with in-frame sequences only. Part of the clones is absent; in the studies checked, under half of the shortfall reflects unresolved V genes, and no reason is known for the rest. Present in this sample are 70,000 to 80,000 clones, roughly 92% of which were seen just once. Less than 0.55% of the sample goes to the ten largest clones. Trimming removed 6 bases from V and 4 bases from J, leaving 5 bases between the germline ends. The CDR3 holds 11 amino acids from the cysteine to the phenylalanine. Only the CDR3 DNA stays, 33 bases, in frame from base 1. Taken from the germline V gene, the CDR1 and CDR2 loops are KGHSH and LQKENI. About this clone: What this receptor recognizes is not known. One base away there is no much larger clone; base qualities are not given.

The trial excluded patients who had a history of autoimmune disease or were on systemic immunosuppression. Peripheral blood for TCR sequencing was drawn from every dose cohort at baseline, at cycle 4 day 1 and at cycle 7 day 1. The samples were taken from a phase I, first-in-human, multicenter, open-label dose-escalation trial of ivuxolimab. Adults with locally advanced or metastatic head and neck squamous cell, hepatocellular, melanoma or renal cell carcinoma were enrolled in the trial. Before TCR sequencing, CD4+ and CD8+ T cells were separately sorted from peripheral blood. The rearrangement joined TRBV18 to TRBJ2-3, with the D segment identity uncertain. This clonotype originated in an adult with an advanced solid tumor such as melanoma, head and neck, liver or kidney cancer. The material was CD4+ or CD8+ T cells sorted from blood, obtained in a trial of the OX40 agonist ivuxolimab. The CDR3 region has the sequence CASSLPDTQYF. In nucleotides, the sequence is TGTGCCAGCTCGCTACCAGATACGCAGTATTTT.